This T cell receptor beta chain was sequenced for a study of CD8 T cells in Susac syndrome. TCR beta from blood CD8+ and CD4+ T cells was sequenced. Relapsing-remitting disease, either stable or active, was present in the multiple sclerosis controls, who were treatment-naive patients. Reverse transcription used about 0.45 to 1 ug RNA and random hexamers. The authors amplified TCR beta CDR3 across 54 Vbeta and 13 Jbeta using immunoSEQ multiplex PCR. One entry per CDR3 protein results from TCRdb running MiXCR on the immunoSEQ multiplex PCR reads. This table holds roughly 330,000 distinct CDR3 sequences, roughly 94% found once. This CDR3 has 14 residues. Trimming removed 5 bases from V and 6 bases from J, with 17 bases in between. Germline-derived CDR1 and CDR2 are SEHNR and FQNEAQ (reference sequence).

This clonotype was obtained from a human donor with multiple sclerosis. The chain uses TRBV7-9 and TRBJ2-7; TRBD1 is a possible D gene (6 bases). Sequenced: CD4+ T cells from PBMCs. In nucleotides, the CDR3 is TGTGCCAGCAGCCGGACAGTTCCGCTTCCCGAGCAGTACTTC. Residues: CASSRTVPLPEQYF. Together with reference TRBV7-9 and TRBJ2-7, the CDR3 gives the full variable domain: DTGVSQNPRHKITKRGQNVTFRCDPISEHNRLYWYRQTLGQGPEFLTYFQNEAQLEKSRLLSDRFSAERPKGSFSTLEIQRTEQGDSAMYLCASSRTVPLPEQYFGPGTRLTVT.